The 8 T cell receptor beta chains below come from one sample, sequenced in a study of cytomegalovirus exposure and HLA in healthy donors. Both 60 Vbeta primers and 13 Jbeta primers went into the PCR. Profiled with immunoSEQ multiplex PCR; TCRdb holds only in-frame clones, not every one. The sample includes a few hundred thousand clones, about 80% of them seen just once. The material sequenced was PBMCs. These receptors all stem from a woman in her sixties in good health and CMV-seropositive.

The chain is built from TRBV15 and TRBJ2-3; TRBD2 aligns across 9 bases. Unmatched junction bases numbered 12, after V lost 3 bases and J lost 5 bases. Germline CDR1 is LNHNV and CDR2 is YYDKDF (reference sequence). CDR3 length equals 17 residues. CDR3 protein: CATSRTLAGERGDTQYF. CDR3 nucleotides: TGTGCCACCAGCAGGACCTTAGCGGGAGAAAGAGGAGATACGCAGTATTTT.

The chain recombines TRBV6-1 with TRBJ1-2, with D perhaps TRBD1 (6 bases). This CDR3 contains 15 residues. The V and J ends lost 7 bases and 7 bases respectively, with 22 bases between them. Germline values: CDR1 MNHNS, CDR2 SASEGT. CDR3 DNA sequence: TGTGCCAGCAATAATCCAGGGGTCGCCGGGCGTGGCTACACCTTC. Protein product: CASNNPGVAGRGYTF.

This chain uses TRBV19 with TRBJ1-1; 8 nucleotides align to TRBD1. V was clipped by 6 bases and J by 2 bases; unmatched bases: 8. The germline V gene encodes CDR1 LNHDA and CDR2 SQIVND (reference sequence). The CDR3 sequence is 15 residues long. CDR3 region: CASSPQGQVNTEAFF. The CDR3 region has the DNA TGTGCCAGTAGCCCCCAGGGACAGGTTAACACTGAAGCTTTCTTT.

This clone has a handful of counts. The chain has TRBV6-1 and TRBJ2-3; D might be TRBD1 (6 bases). Germline CDR1 and CDR2: MNHNS and SASEGT. The CDR3 is 15 amino acids. V dropped 10 bases and J dropped 0 bases, with 17 bases sitting between them. The CDR3 sequence: CATLRTETSTDTQYF. The CDR3 nucleotides read TGTGCCACCCTCCGGACAGAAACTAGCACAGATACGCAGTATTTT.

The chain links TRBV28 to TRBJ1-1, with D maybe TRBD1 (5 bases). Trimming left V 4 bases short and J 0 bases short, with 9 bases between. The CDR3 totals 14 residues. The germline gives CDR1 MDHEN, CDR2 SYDVKM. Written as DNA, the CDR3 is TGTGCCAGCAGTTCGGACAACTTGAACACTGAAGCTTTCTTT. Its translation is CASSSDNLNTEAFF.

Comments on this clone: Relative to the germline gene, one junction end is altered; a read error may explain this. The chain combines TRBV7-9 with TRBJ1-1; 10 nucleotides align to TRBD1. CDR3 length: 14 residues. CDR1 and CDR2 (germline): SEHNR, FQNEAQ (reference sequence). The CDR3 DNA sequence: TGTTCCAGCAGCTCAGGACAGGGGGACACTGAAGCTTTCTTT. Its translation is CSSSSGQGDTEAFF.

The chain uses TRBV4-1 and TRBJ2-3; D is perhaps TRBD1 (7 bases). The V and J ends lost 2 bases and 4 bases respectively, with 13 bases between them. The CDR3 length is 15 residues. The germline V gene has CDR1 MGHRA and CDR2 YSYEKL. The DNA of the CDR3 is TGCGCCAGCAGCCAAAGGCAGGGGGGCGCAGATACGCAGTATTTT. Amino acid sequence: CASSQRQGGADTQYF.

This clone was picked up one time. The CDR3 protein is CASSSLTSGREQYF. The CDR3 bases are TGTGCCAGCAGTTCCTTGACTAGCGGGAGGGAGCAGTACTTC. J is TRBJ2-7 and V is TRBV28; 13 nucleotides align to TRBD2. With V trimmed by 4 bases and J by 7 bases, 4 bases remained unmatched. The germline V gene has CDR1 MDHEN and CDR2 SYDVKM. The CDR3 contains 14 residues.